The next 17 T cell receptor beta chains were all read from a single sample in a study of HIV-infected patients and healthy controls. TCRdb ran MiXCR on the 5' RACE reads and lists one entry per CDR3 protein. This table holds 18,000 or so distinct CDR3 sequences, approximately 19% found once. Sequenced sample: CD8+ T cells from blood. The origin of the receptors is a human donor in good health.

The V and J genes are TRBV29-1 and TRBJ1-3, with D possibly TRBD1 on 5 matching bases. Looked up from germline, CDR1 is SQVTM and CDR2 is ANQGSEA. The V end lost 3 bases, the J end lost 1 base, and 7 bases lay between the germline ends. The CDR3 has 13 amino acids. The CDR3 DNA reads TGCAGCGTTGAGAGGGGTTCTGGAAACACCATATATTTT. Translating it yields CSVERGSGNTIYF.

V gene TRBV7-9 combines with J gene TRBJ1-1, with 8 bases lining up with TRBD1. Germline V gives CDR1 SEHNR, CDR2 FQNEAQ (reference sequence). The CDR3 length is 15 residues. Trimming cost V 6 bases and J 5 bases; bases outside gene matches: 11. The CDR3 protein is CASSLMQGARTEAFF. The CDR3 DNA reads TGTGCCAGCAGTTTAATGCAGGGGGCCCGGACTGAAGCTTTCTTT.

This clonotype was seen more than once but under ten times. The genes are TRBV9 and TRBJ1-5, with a weak D call TRBD1 (6 bases). Trimming pared 3 bases from V and 2 bases from J, leaving 9 bases between. The CDR3 loop spans 14 amino acids. The germline V gene encodes CDR1 SGDLS and CDR2 YYNGEE. CDR3 protein: CASSAQGGNQPQHF. The CDR3 DNA reads TGTGCCAGCAGCGCACAGGGCGGCAATCAGCCCCAGCATTTT.

This clonotype has only a few counts. The rearrangement joins TRBV7-2 to TRBJ1-4, with D hard to call. The germline gives CDR1 SGHTA, CDR2 FQGNSA. The V end lost 4 bases, the J end lost 7 bases, and 13 bases lay between the germline ends. The CDR3 is 14 amino acids. CDR3 bases: TGTGCCAGCAGCTCGGGTCTTAGTCGTGAAAAACTGTTTTTT. It yields the protein CASSSGLSREKLFF.

There are many counts of this clonotype. This rearrangement joins TRBV10-3 to TRBJ2-5; D may correspond to TRBD1 or TRBD2 (5 bases each). The germline V gene has CDR1 ENHRY and CDR2 SYGVKD. V was cut by 4 bases and J by 0 bases, with 15 bases left in between. The CDR3 contains 16 residues. The CDR3 DNA reads as TGTGCCATCAGTGCTGGGACGGAAGGGTACCAAGAGACCCAGTACTTC. Protein: CAISAGTEGYQETQYF.

A single count supports this clonotype. The V and J genes are TRBV9 and TRBJ1-5; 10 nucleotides line up with TRBD1. The germline CDR1 and CDR2 sequences are SGDLS and YYNGEE. V shed 0 bases, J shed 10 bases, and the junction held 4 bases outside the gene matches. The CDR3 is 14 amino acids. The CDR3 here is CASSVGQGAGPQHF. Here the CDR3 DNA reads TGTGCCAGCAGCGTAGGACAGGGGGCAGGACCCCAGCATTTT.

This clonotype was seen at least ten times. The chain links TRBV6-2 or TRBV6-3 to TRBJ1-1, with TRBD1 as a possible D gene (5 bases). The CDR3 loop spans 13 amino acids. V lost 5 bases and J lost 3, with 10 bases in between. Germline V gives CDR1 MNHEY, CDR2 SVGEGT. The chain's CDR3 is CASSLGEDTEAFF. In nucleotides, the CDR3 is TGTGCCAGCAGTCTGGGGGAAGACACTGAAGCTTTCTTT.

The sample holds many counts of this clonotype. This rearrangement joins TRBV6-5 to TRBJ1-2, with D unclear. CDR1 is MNHEY, CDR2 SVGAGI, per germline. The length of the CDR3 is 13 residues. V was trimmed by 4 bases and J by 3 bases, leaving 9 bases between them. The CDR3 nucleotides are TGTGCCAGCAGTTTCTCAGAGTACTATGGCTACACCTTC. Protein product: CASSFSEYYGYTF.

Worth noting for this clonotype: One base away lies a much larger clone, so this may be a sequencing read error. The CDR3 ends on some other residue instead of the conserved phenylalanine or tryptophan, so this is likely a read error. The chain couples TRBV7-3 to TRBJ2-7; tentatively, D is TRBD1 or TRBD2 (6 bases each). The CDR3 is 13 residues long. V lost 3 bases and J 6 bases, leaving 12 bases between the germline ends. The germline V gene encodes CDR1 SGHTA and CDR2 FQGTGA. The CDR3 sequence: CASSLSGASEQYL. CDR3 sequence (DNA): TGTGCCAGCAGCTTGTCGGGGGCCTCCGAGCAGTACCTC.

This chain links TRBV10-3 with TRBJ2-7, with D tentatively TRBD2 (6 bases). The germline V gene encodes CDR1 ENHRY and CDR2 SYGVKD. Trimming stripped 8 bases from V and 0 bases from J, with 14 bases between. This CDR3 is 14 amino acids long. The DNA for the CDR3 is TGTGCCATCGGGCCCGCGGGAAGCTCCTACGAGCAGTACTTC. The encoded protein is CAIGPAGSSYEQYF.

This chain uses TRBV29-1 with TRBJ1-1; possible D gene TRBD1, 6 bases. The CDR3 totals 13 residues. V dropped 7 bases and J dropped 2 bases, with 14 bases sitting between them. The germline V gene has CDR1 SQVTM and CDR2 ANQGSEA. CDR3 sequence reads: CSGDLQGNTEAFF. Here the CDR3 DNA reads TGCAGCGGGGATCTACAGGGTAACACTGAAGCTTTCTTT.

There are many counts of this clonotype. This chain joins TRBV9 and TRBJ1-1; possibly TRBD1 for D (6 bases). The CDR3 covers 16 residues. Trimming stripped 0 bases from V and 1 base from J, with 13 bases between. Germline CDR1 and CDR2: SGDLS and YYNGEE. The CDR3 DNA follows: TGTGCCAGCAGCGTAGTCGGCGCAGGGGCGAACACTGAAGCTTTCTTT. Protein sequence: CASSVVGAGANTEAFF.

The chain recombines TRBV9 with TRBJ2-3; D is perhaps TRBD2 (6 bases). Germline loops: CDR1 SGDLS, CDR2 YYNGEE. The V gene lost 0 bases and the J gene lost 0 bases, with 11 bases spanning the gap. This CDR3 region has 16 residues. In DNA form, the CDR3 reads TGTGCCAGCAGCGTAGGTGGCGGGGTCAGCACAGATACGCAGTATTTT. Its translation: CASSVGGGVSTDTQYF.

This clonotype came up a few times. The rearrangement joins TRBV6-1 to TRBJ1-4, with a possible D match to TRBD1 (6 bases). Germline V gene lookup returns CDR1 MNHNS and CDR2 SASEGT. The CDR3 is 16 amino acids. V gave up 1 base and J gave up 7 bases, with 16 bases separating them. In DNA, the CDR3 is TGTGCCAGCAGTGAAGAGGGGGACGGTCCTGGTGAAAAACTGTTTTTT. Its translation is CASSEEGDGPGEKLFF.

This clonotype was seen repeatedly, ten times or more. V is TRBV9 and J is TRBJ2-3; a possible D gene is TRBD1 (5 bases). The CDR3 is 15 residues long. Germline values: CDR1 SGDLS, CDR2 YYNGEE. Trimming took 0 bases from V and 4 from J, leaving 12 bases between them. The CDR3 reads CASSVEGSWADTQYF. CDR3 nucleotide sequence: TGTGCCAGCAGCGTAGAGGGGTCATGGGCAGATACGCAGTATTTT.

This clonotype was recorded at least ten times. The chain recombines TRBV29-1 with TRBJ2-5, with D unresolved. Germline V CDR1 and CDR2: SQVTM, ANQGSEA. Trimming cost V 3 bases and J 0 bases, with 8 bases left between them. This CDR3 has 13 amino acids. CDR3 loop: CSVESQDQETQYF. For the CDR3, the DNA is TGCAGCGTTGAGTCCCAGGACCAAGAGACCCAGTACTTC.

This sequence joins TRBV12-5 and TRBJ1-4; D not certain. CDR1 is LGHNT and CDR2 is FRNRAP in the germline V gene. Trimming shortened V by 6 bases and J by 7 bases, and 9 bases separated the two germline ends. CDR3 size: 12 residues. The CDR3: CASGHGIEKLFF. CDR3 coding DNA: TGTGCTAGTGGACACGGAATTGAAAAACTGTTTTTT.